Shown below are 7 T cell receptor beta chains from a single sample sequenced in a study of OX40 agonist ivuxolimab in advanced cancers. The protocol was immunoSEQ multiplex PCR, while the TCRdb copy is restricted to in-frame clones and leaves out a portion. The table has about 58,000 clones, roughly four fifths seen once. Here the sequenced sample was CD4+ or CD8+ T cells sorted from blood, taken in a trial of the OX40 agonist ivuxolimab. The receptors here all came from an adult with an advanced solid tumor such as melanoma, head and neck, liver or kidney cancer.

The rearrangement uses TRBV5-1 and TRBJ1-3; weak D call: TRBD1 (5 bases). This CDR3 region has 15 residues. The V end was cut by 2 bases, the J end by 0 bases, with 9 bases between. From germline, CDR1 is SGHRS and CDR2 YFSETQ. The CDR3: CASSLGTGSGNTIYF. CDR3 nucleotide sequence: TGCGCCAGCAGCTTAGGCACAGGCTCTGGAAACACCATATATTTT.

The CDR3 DNA follows: TGTGCCAGCAGCTTAGGACCCGGAGGGAACACCATATATTTT. It is translated as CASSLGPGGNTIYF. The chain recombines TRBV7-6 with TRBJ1-3; D not certain. The CDR3 is made up of 14 amino acids. The V end was cut by 1 base, the J end by 7 bases, with 11 bases between. Germline V gene lookup returns CDR1 SGHVS and CDR2 FNYEAQ.

This sequence joins TRBV2 and TRBJ2-2; D is tentatively TRBD1 or TRBD2 (6 bases each). V lost 4 bases, J lost 5 bases, and 14 bases lay in between. CDR3 length: 15 amino acids. Germline CDR1 reads SNHLY; CDR2 reads FYNNEI. CDR3 sequence (DNA): TGTGCCAGCAGTGGCGGGAACAGGGCAACCGGGGAGCTGTTTTTT. Translation gives CASSGGNRATGELFF.

This clone has just one count. The chain is built from TRBV11-2 and TRBJ1-6; no firm D call. CDR1 SGHAT and CDR2 FQNNGV come from the germline V gene. CDR3 size: 18 residues. The V gene lost 0 bases and the J gene lost 4 bases, with 16 bases spanning the gap. CDR3 coding DNA: TGTGCCAGCAGCTTAGATAGGTGGGCCTCCGCTTATAATTCACCCCTCCACTTT. Translating it yields CASSLDRWASAYNSPLHF.

This chain joins TRBV5-1 and TRBJ2-7; TRBD2 agrees at 10 bases. This CDR3 contains 18 residues. The V gene's germline CDR1 is SGHRS and CDR2 YFSETQ. V lost 0 bases and J lost 5; bases outside the gene matches: 14. The CDR3 bases are TGCGCCAGCAGCTTGGACCCCCCTACTAGCGGGGATTTCCACGAGCAGTACTTC. Its protein product is CASSLDPPTSGDFHEQYF. The whole variable domain, filled in from reference TRBV5-1 and TRBJ2-7, reads KAGVTQTPRYLIKTRGQQVTLSCSPISGHRSVSWYQQTPGQGLQFLFEYFSETQRNKGNFPGRFSGRQFSNSRSEMNVSTLELGDSALYLCASSLDPPTSGDFHEQYFGPGTRLTVT.

CDR3 sequence reads: CASSLVTVNTEAFF. In nucleotides, the CDR3 is TGTGCCAGCAGCTTAGTCACGGTGAACACTGAAGCTTTCTTT. The gene calls are TRBV7-8 and TRBJ1-1; D call uncertain. This CDR3 has 14 amino acids. CDR1 SGHVS and CDR2 FQNEAQ come from the germline V gene. Trimming cost V 1 base and J 0 bases, with 6 bases left between them.

The chain carries TRBV5-1 and TRBJ2-5; 10 bases match TRBD1. With 0 bases clipped from V and 5 bases from J, the junction kept 7 bases outside the gene matches. CDR1 SGHRS and CDR2 YFSETQ come from the germline V gene. The CDR3 spans 16 residues. The CDR3 loop reads CASSLASDRGSETQYF. The CDR3 DNA is TGCGCCAGCAGCTTGGCCTCGGACAGGGGGTCGGAGACCCAGTACTTC.